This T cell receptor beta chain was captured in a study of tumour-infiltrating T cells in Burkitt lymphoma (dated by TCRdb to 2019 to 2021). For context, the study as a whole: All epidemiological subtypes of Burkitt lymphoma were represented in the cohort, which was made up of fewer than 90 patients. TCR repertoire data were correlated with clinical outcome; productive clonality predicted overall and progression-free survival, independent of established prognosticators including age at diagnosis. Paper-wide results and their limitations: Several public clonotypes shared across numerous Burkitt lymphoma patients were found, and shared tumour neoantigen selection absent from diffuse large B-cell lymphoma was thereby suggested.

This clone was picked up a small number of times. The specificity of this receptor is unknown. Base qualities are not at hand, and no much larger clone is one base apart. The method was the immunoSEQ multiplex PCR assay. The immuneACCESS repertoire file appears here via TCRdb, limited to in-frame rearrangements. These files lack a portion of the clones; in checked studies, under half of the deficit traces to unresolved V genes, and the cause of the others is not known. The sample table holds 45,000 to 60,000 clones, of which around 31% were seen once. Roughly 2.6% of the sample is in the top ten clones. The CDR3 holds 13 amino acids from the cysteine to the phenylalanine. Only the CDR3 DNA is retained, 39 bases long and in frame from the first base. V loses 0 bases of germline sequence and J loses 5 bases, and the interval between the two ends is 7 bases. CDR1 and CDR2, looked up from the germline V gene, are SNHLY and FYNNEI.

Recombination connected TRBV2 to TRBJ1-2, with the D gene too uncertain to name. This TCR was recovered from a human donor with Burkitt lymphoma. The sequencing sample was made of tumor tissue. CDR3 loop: CASSEAQSYGYTF. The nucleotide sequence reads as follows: TGTGCCAGCAGTGAAGCACAGAGTTATGGCTACACCTTC.